This T cell receptor (beta chain) was recorded in a study of Ad26.COV2.S vaccination and SARS-CoV-2 variants. About the study: Donor was one of the participants in the Ad26.COV2.S arm of the COV1001 trial. Once or twice, 56 days apart, Ad26.COV2.S was delivered intramuscularly.

This clone appeared a few times. Its target is unknown. Germline CDR1 and CDR2: MNHNY and SVGAGI (reference sequence). The CDR3 is 11 residues long. Whole-study results and caveats: Participants given vaccine showed non-spike TCR breadth similar to that of placebo recipients.

The table came from immunoSEQ multiplex PCR; TCRdb's copy has only in-frame clones and leaves some out. The profile shows roughly 400,000 clones, about 88% of them singletons. Documented treatment: approximately 18 received Ad26.COV2.S at low or high dose, single or two shots; about five received placebo; per-sample allocation not given. All samples were drawn on day 63, counting from the first vaccine or placebo injection. Aged 18-55 years, donor was enrolled in Boston around 2020. The chain couples TRBV6-6 to TRBJ2-3, with D tentatively TRBD2 (6 bases). The sequence was obtained from a person aged 18-60 years who received the Ad26.COV2.S COVID-19 vaccine or a placebo. This material consisted of peripheral blood, taken in a trial of Ad26.COV2.S vaccine versus placebo. The CDR3 sequence: CATGDTDTQYF. The CDR3, as DNA: TGTGCGACGGGGGACACAGATACGCAGTATTTT.